This passage covers 5 T cell receptor beta chains from one sample sequenced in a study of shared clonotypes between healthy human individuals. Here immunoSEQ multiplex PCR was the method, and the copy in TCRdb shows in-frame clones only, minus some. Among roughly 1.5 million clones listed, approximately 98% were seen once. The sample consisted of naive CD4+ T cells sorted from blood. Described subset: CD45RA+ positively selected. The source is a man aged 25-40 years in good health.

This clone was counted a single time. The genes are TRBV5-1 and TRBJ1-1, with 7 bases aligning to TRBD1. CDR1 is SGHRS and CDR2 is YFSETQ in the germline V gene. After removal of 3 bases from V and 1 base from J, the junction contained 15 bases not matched to a gene. The CDR3 spans 18 residues. CDR3 sequence reads: CASSSNRGLPGANTEAFF. CDR3 nucleotides: TGCGCCAGCAGCTCAAACAGGGGACTCCCTGGCGCGAACACTGAAGCTTTCTTT.

The CDR3 spells CAFRVGISGNTIYF. CDR3 nucleotides: TGTGCCTTTCGTGTTGGGATCTCTGGAAACACCATATATTTT. The chain uses TRBV10-3 and TRBJ1-3, with D unclear. The germline V and J ends were trimmed by 11 bases and 0 bases, with 14 bases remaining between them. Looked up from germline, CDR1 is ENHRY and CDR2 is SYGVKD. This CDR3 is built from 14 residues.

This chain uses TRBV28 with TRBJ1-1, with 9 bases that match TRBD1. The ends lost 5 bases at V and 5 bases at J; junction bases unmatched: 12. This CDR3 has 16 residues. The germline V gene has CDR1 MDHEN and CDR2 SYDVKM. Here the CDR3 reads CASSPSGQGQRTEAFF. The CDR3 DNA is TGTGCCAGCAGTCCCTCCGGACAGGGGCAGCGGACTGAAGCTTTCTTT.

This chain joins TRBV7-2 and TRBJ2-2, with 10 positions matching TRBD2. Germline trimming cut 5 bases from V and 4 bases from J; bases unmatched to any gene: 10. Germline CDR1 is SGHTA and CDR2 is FQGNSA. This CDR3 is 17 amino acids long. CDR3 amino acids: CASSLYTSGKFTGELFF. CDR3 coding DNA: TGTGCCAGCAGCCTCTATACTAGCGGGAAATTCACCGGGGAGCTGTTTTTT. Filled out from reference TRBV7-2 and TRBJ2-2, the complete variable domain reads GAGVSQSPSNKVTEKGKDVELRCDPISGHTALYWYRQSLGQGLEFLIYFQGNSAPDKSGLPSDRFSAERTGGSVSTLTIQRTQQEDSAVYLCASSLYTSGKFTGELFFGEGSRLTVL.

CDR3 protein: CASRLLSSEQFF. For the CDR3, the DNA is TGTGCCAGCAGGCTGTTGTCTTCCGAGCAGTTCTTC. The chain uses TRBV28 and TRBJ2-1, with D hard to call. This CDR3 is built from 12 residues. CDR1 is MDHEN and CDR2 is SYDVKM in the germline V gene. The V gene lost 6 bases and the J gene lost 10 bases, with 13 bases spanning the gap.